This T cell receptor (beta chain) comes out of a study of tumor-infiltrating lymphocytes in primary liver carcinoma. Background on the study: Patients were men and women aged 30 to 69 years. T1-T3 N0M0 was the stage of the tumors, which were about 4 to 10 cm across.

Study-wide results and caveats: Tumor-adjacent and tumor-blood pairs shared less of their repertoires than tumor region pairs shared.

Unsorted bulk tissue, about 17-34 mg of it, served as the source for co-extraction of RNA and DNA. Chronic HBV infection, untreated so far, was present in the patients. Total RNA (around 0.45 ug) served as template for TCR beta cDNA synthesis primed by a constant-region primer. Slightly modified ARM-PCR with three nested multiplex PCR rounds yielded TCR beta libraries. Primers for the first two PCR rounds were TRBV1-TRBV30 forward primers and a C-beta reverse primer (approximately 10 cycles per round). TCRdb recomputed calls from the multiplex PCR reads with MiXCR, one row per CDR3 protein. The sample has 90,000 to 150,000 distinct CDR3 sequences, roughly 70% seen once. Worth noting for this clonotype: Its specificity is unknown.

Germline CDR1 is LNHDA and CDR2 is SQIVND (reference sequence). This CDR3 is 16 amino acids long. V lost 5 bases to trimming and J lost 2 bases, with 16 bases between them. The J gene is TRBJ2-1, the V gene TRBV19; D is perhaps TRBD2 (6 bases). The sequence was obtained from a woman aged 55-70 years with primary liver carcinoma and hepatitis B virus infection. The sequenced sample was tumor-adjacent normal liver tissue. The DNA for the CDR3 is TGTGCCAGTAGTTCGATACCGGGAGCCCCCTACAATGAGCAGTTCTTC. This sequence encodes CASSSIPGAPYNEQFF.